This passage covers 26 T cell receptor beta chains from one sample sequenced in a study of T cells in pancreatic ductal adenocarcinoma. Selected pancreatic ductal adenocarcinoma patients had undergone surgery without neoadjuvant therapy. Here immunoSEQ multiplex PCR was the method, and the copy in TCRdb shows in-frame clones only, minus some. Of over 100,000 clones listed, about 96% are singletons. The sequencing sample was made of PBMCs. The receptors here all came from a human donor with pancreatic ductal adenocarcinoma.

The gene calls are TRBV27 and TRBJ2-7, with D perhaps TRBD1 (6 bases). The CDR3 has 15 residues. V dropped 3 bases and J dropped 3 bases, with 15 bases sitting between them. The germline V gene encodes CDR1 MNHEY and CDR2 SMNVEV (reference sequence). Here the CDR3 DNA reads TGTGCCAGCAGTTTGAGCCAGGGGTCGGTCTACGAGCAGTACTTC. Protein: CASSLSQGSVYEQYF.

This clone appeared once. The rearrangement uses TRBV7-6 and TRBJ1-5; TRBD1 matches at 12 bases. Germline assignment: CDR1 SGHVS and CDR2 FNYEAQ. CDR3 length: 15 amino acids. Losses at the gene ends were 5 bases for V and 6 bases for J; bases not matched to a gene: 5. In DNA, the CDR3 is TGTGCCAGCAGCCGGGGACAGGGGGCTTTTCAGCCCCAGCATTTT. Protein: CASSRGQGAFQPQHF. Looking up the rest from reference TRBV7-6 and TRBJ1-5 gives the full variable domain: GAGVSQSPRYKVTKRGQDVALRCDPISGHVSLYWYRQALGQGPEFLTYFNYEAQQDKSGLPNDRFSAERPEGSISTLTIQRTEQRDSAMYRCASSRGQGAFQPQHFGDGTRLSIL.

The V gene is TRBV28, the J gene TRBJ2-7; 8 nucleotides agree with TRBD1. CDR3 length: 15 amino acids. After removal of 5 bases from V and 7 bases from J, the junction contained 13 bases not matched to a gene. Germline V gene sequence: CDR1 MDHEN, CDR2 SYDVKM. The CDR3 spells CASSPPSGGYGEQYF. CDR3 in DNA: TGTGCCAGCAGTCCCCCGTCAGGGGGCTATGGTGAGCAGTACTTC.

The gene calls are TRBV11-2 and TRBJ2-3; no clear D gene. V lost 3 bases and J 5 bases, leaving 3 bases between the germline ends. CDR1 SGHAT and CDR2 FQNNGV come from the germline V gene. This CDR3 is built from 11 residues. CDR3 in amino acids: CASSLRDTQYF. CDR3 DNA: TGTGCCAGCAGCTTGAGAGATACGCAGTATTTT.

The genes are TRBV5-1 and TRBJ2-5, with D possibly matching TRBD2 (6 bases). The CDR3 runs 15 residues. Per germline, CDR1 SGHRS and CDR2 YFSETQ. The V end was cut by 0 bases, the J end by 2 bases, with 11 bases between. In DNA form, the CDR3 reads TGCGCCAGCAGCTTGGGCGGGATTAGTCAAGAGACCCAGTACTTC. Residues: CASSLGGISQETQYF.

The chain recombines TRBV7-2 with TRBJ2-3; TRBD2 aligns across 11 bases. The CDR3 spans 15 residues. Germline V lookup: CDR1 SGHTA, CDR2 FQGNSA. V lost 6 bases to trimming and J lost 6 bases; unmatched junction nucleotides: 8. The CDR3 DNA is TGTGCCAGCAGTTCTACTAGCGGGAGTCTCGATACGCAGTATTTT. Its protein is CASSSTSGSLDTQYF.

The genes are TRBV6-1 and TRBJ2-1, with 8 positions matching TRBD2. The germline V gene has CDR1 MNHNS and CDR2 SASEGT. Unmatched junction bases numbered 10, after V lost 7 bases and J lost 8 bases. CDR3 size: 14 residues. DNA for the CDR3: TGTGCCAGCATTAGAGCGGGAGTAGGCGATGAGCAGTTCTTC. It codes for CASIRAGVGDEQFF.

V is TRBV28 and J is TRBJ1-5; possible D gene TRBD1, 6 bases. Trimming shortened V by 4 bases and J by 7 bases, and 14 bases separated the two germline ends. This CDR3 has 14 amino acids. Germline values: CDR1 MDHEN, CDR2 SYDVKM. CDR3 protein: CASSSTGGEQPQHF. The CDR3 nucleotides read TGTGCCAGCAGTTCGACAGGAGGTGAGCAGCCCCAGCATTTT.

The chain links TRBV28 to TRBJ2-1; 13 nucleotides agree with TRBD2. This CDR3 region has 14 residues. Germline V gives CDR1 MDHEN, CDR2 SYDVKM. The junction had 5 bases not matched to a gene; V was cut back by 7 bases and J by 8 bases. The CDR3 DNA reads as TGTGCCAGCAAAACTAGCGGGAGGGTAGATGAGCAGTTCTTC. Encoded protein: CASKTSGRVDEQFF.

The chain recombines TRBV5-1 with TRBJ2-7, with 9 positions matching TRBD1. CDR1 is SGHRS, CDR2 YFSETQ, per germline. The CDR3 runs 16 residues. With V trimmed by 0 bases and J by 2 bases, 6 bases remained unmatched. CDR3 nucleotide sequence: TGCGCCAGCAGCTTGGGGGGACAGGGACCCGCCTACGAGCAGTACTTC. Translating gives CASSLGGQGPAYEQYF.

The rearrangement joins TRBV19 to TRBJ1-5; possibly TRBD1 for D (5 bases). The V end was cut by 6 bases, the J end by 7 bases, with 13 bases between. The CDR3 covers 13 residues. The V gene's germline CDR1 is LNHDA and CDR2 SQIVND (reference sequence). The DNA of the CDR3 is TGTGCCAGTAGCCGGGGGGGAAGACAGCCCCAGCATTTT. Translation: CASSRGGRQPQHF.

The gene calls are TRBV29-1 and TRBJ2-7; D is possibly TRBD2 (5 bases). Between the trimmed V and J ends, which lost 3 bases and 2 bases, there was a span of 14 bases. The CDR3 loop spans 14 amino acids. The germline CDR1 and CDR2 sequences are SQVTM and ANQGSEA. The CDR3 is CSVELSGVTYEQYF. The DNA for the CDR3 is TGCAGCGTTGAGTTAAGCGGAGTCACCTACGAGCAGTACTTC.

This chain uses TRBV30 with TRBJ1-1, with D perhaps TRBD1 (6 bases). CDR3 length equals 18 residues. CDR1 and CDR2 from the germline V gene are GTSNPN and SVGIG (reference sequence). Trimming removed 3 bases at V and 3 bases at J, with 26 bases between. DNA for the CDR3: TGTGCCTGGAGGCGGTCCCCCGCAGAAAGGGGGACGTACACTGAAGCTTTCTTT. Translated: CAWRRSPAERGTYTEAFF.

The chain couples TRBV4-3 to TRBJ2-5; 8 bases agree with TRBD2. The CDR3 consists of 15 residues. J lost 6 bases, V lost 0 bases, and 6 bases had no gene match. CDR1 and CDR2 (germline): LGHNA, YSLEER. CDR3: CASSQEAGTSQTQYF. The DNA of the CDR3 is TGCGCCAGCAGCCAAGAGGCGGGGACTAGTCAGACCCAGTACTTC.

Here the CDR3 DNA reads TGTGCCAGCTCACCACCGGTCGGGTTAACCTACAATGAGCAGTTCTTC. Translation: CASSPPVGLTYNEQFF. V and J are TRBV18 and TRBJ2-1, with D hard to call. Germline values: CDR1 KGHSH, CDR2 LQKENI. Deletions cut 0 bases from V and 2 bases from J, with 11 bases between. CDR3 length equals 16 residues.

The chain employs TRBV27 and TRBJ2-7, with a weak D call TRBD1 (5 bases). The CDR3 totals 14 residues. Looked up from germline, CDR1 is MNHEY and CDR2 is SMNVEV (reference sequence). V lost 8 bases and J lost 3, with 17 bases in between. The chain's CDR3 is CASGQGSHFYEQYF. In DNA form, the CDR3 reads TGTGCCAGCGGGCAGGGTTCTCACTTCTACGAGCAGTACTTC.

This clone was recorded a few times. The chain couples TRBV29-1 to TRBJ2-1; D possibly corresponds to TRBD1 (5 bases). The CDR3 totals 15 residues. The germline V gene has CDR1 SQVTM and CDR2 ANQGSEA. V lost 6 bases, J lost 2 bases, and 17 bases lay in between. The CDR3 region is CSVVTQGSTYNEQFF. The CDR3 DNA reads TGCAGCGTAGTAACTCAGGGTTCGACCTACAATGAGCAGTTCTTC.

V usage is TRBV7-9 and J usage is TRBJ2-4, with 7 bases that match TRBD2. The CDR3 has 13 amino acids. CDR1 is SEHNR, CDR2 FQNEAQ, per germline (reference sequence). Trimming cost V 0 bases and J 7 bases; bases outside gene matches: 0. The CDR3 region is CASSLAGGNIQYF. The CDR3 DNA reads as TGTGCCAGCAGCTTAGCGGGAGGGAACATTCAGTACTTC. Full variable domain (outside the CDR3, taken from reference TRBV7-9 and TRBJ2-4): DTGVSQNPRHKITKRGQNVTFRCDPISEHNRLYWYRQTLGQGPEFLTYFQNEAQLEKSRLLSDRFSAERPKGSFSTLEIQRTEQGDSAMYLCASSLAGGNIQYFGAGTRLSVL.

The gene calls are TRBV5-4 and TRBJ2-7; D unresolved. CDR1 is SGHNT and CDR2 is YYREEE in the germline V gene (reference sequence). Trimming removed 6 bases from V and 0 bases from J, with 7 bases in between. The CDR3 is 12 amino acids. In nucleotides, the CDR3 is TGTGCCAGCATCAGTGACTCCTACGAGCAGTACTTC. Its translation: CASISDSYEQYF.

This sequence joins TRBV28 and TRBJ2-5, with D uncertain. Trimming left V 6 bases short and J 5 bases short, with 10 bases between. The CDR3 sequence is 12 residues long. CDR1 is MDHEN and CDR2 is SYDVKM in the germline V gene. The DNA of the CDR3 is TGTGCCAGCAGCCAGATAACGGAGACCCAGTACTTC. It is translated as CASSQITETQYF. The full variable domain, completed using reference TRBV28 and TRBJ2-5, is DVKVTQSSRYLVKRTGEKVFLECVQDMDHENMFWYRQDPGLGLRLIYFSYDVKMKEKGDIPEGYSVSREKKERFSLILESASTNQTSMYLCASSQITETQYFGPGTRLLVL.

This chain links TRBV11-1 with TRBJ2-6; D ambiguous. This CDR3 comprises 15 residues. Germline V gives CDR1 SGHAT, CDR2 FQDESV (reference sequence). Trimming removed 1 base from V and 0 bases from J, with 4 bases in between. The CDR3 sequence is CASSLGSSGANVLTF. CDR3 bases: TGTGCCAGCAGCTTAGGGAGCTCTGGGGCCAACGTCCTGACTTTC.

V usage is TRBV7-8 and J usage is TRBJ2-7; weak D call: TRBD2 (6 bases). Trimming pared 5 bases from V and 6 bases from J, leaving 17 bases between. The length of the CDR3 is 14 residues. Germline CDR1 SGHVS, CDR2 FQNEAQ. The CDR3 reads CASSHQAGGREQYF. CDR3 DNA sequence: TGTGCCAGCAGCCACCAGGCCGGAGGGCGCGAGCAGTACTTC.

The J gene is TRBJ2-5, the V gene TRBV6-6; weak D call: TRBD2 (6 bases). The CDR3 consists of 14 residues. V lost 5 bases and J 3 bases, leaving 13 bases between the germline ends. Germline V gene sequence: CDR1 MNHNY, CDR2 SVGAGI (reference sequence). CDR3 region: CASSPNLAKETQYF. The CDR3 nucleotides are TGTGCCAGCAGTCCGAATCTAGCGAAAGAGACCCAGTACTTC.

The chain has TRBV9 and TRBJ2-7; D is possibly TRBD2 (6 bases). The CDR3 has 14 amino acids. Germline V CDR1 and CDR2: SGDLS, YYNGEE. With 3 bases removed from V and 2 bases from J, the gap between germline ends came to 12 bases. The CDR3 sequence is CASSGGLFPYEQYF. CDR3 coding DNA: TGTGCCAGCAGCGGGGGACTCTTCCCCTACGAGCAGTACTTC.

This clone appeared once. This chain uses TRBV4-1 with TRBJ2-3, with 7 bases fitting TRBD2. With 6 bases clipped from V and 2 bases from J, the junction kept 8 bases outside the gene matches. CDR3 size: 15 residues. The V gene's germline CDR1 is MGHRA and CDR2 YSYEKL. The CDR3 nucleotides read TGCGCCAGCAGACCCAGCGGGGCCCTCACAGATACGCAGTATTTT. The encoded protein is CASRPSGALTDTQYF.

The chain uses TRBV5-1 and TRBJ2-1, with TRBD2 matching 7 bases. The CDR3 loop spans 15 amino acids. Unmatched junction bases numbered 3, after V lost 0 bases and J lost 3 bases. Per germline, CDR1 SGHRS and CDR2 YFSETQ. This chain's CDR3 is CASSLVVAGYNEQFF. The CDR3 DNA sequence: TGCGCCAGCAGCTTGGTGGTAGCGGGCTACAATGAGCAGTTCTTC.